The 32 T cell receptor beta chains presented below share a single source sample, sequenced in a study of T-cell reconstitution after alpha-beta-depleted transplantation in children. Researchers prepared the TCRbeta library using unique molecular identifiers, the study reports. TCRdb used MiXCR to reprocess the PCR reads, holding one entry per CDR3 protein. Altogether about 420,000 distinct CDR3 sequences are present, roughly 15% being singletons, with the ten largest covering approximately 28%. The sequencing used PBMCs, mostly from graft donor cells, collected 360 days after TCRalphabeta/CD19-depleted stem cell transplant. These TCRs come from a boy in the first two years of life who had a stem cell transplant for Wiskott-Aldrich syndrome, so the T cells may come from the graft donor.

This chain connects TRBV6-2 or TRBV6-3 to TRBJ1-1; the D gene is possibly TRBD1 (5 bases). The CDR3 is made up of 13 amino acids. The ends were cut back, 1 base at V and 6 bases at J, with 9 bases in the middle. Germline V gene sequence: CDR1 MNHEY, CDR2 SVGEGT. This CDR3 reads CASSYWGGAEAFF. The CDR3 region has the DNA TGTGCCAGCAGTTACTGGGGGGGTGCTGAAGCTTTCTTT.

This clonotype was counted a few times. This chain links TRBV27 with TRBJ2-1; 9 bases agree with TRBD1. Germline trimming cut 6 bases from V and 3 bases from J; bases unmatched to any gene: 6. CDR1 MNHEY and CDR2 SMNVEV come from the germline V gene (reference sequence). This CDR3 has 15 residues. The DNA of the CDR3 is TGTGCCAGCAGGTGGGACAGGGAGGTCTACAATGAGCAGTTCTTC. Its translation is CASRWDREVYNEQFF.

This clonotype was seen a handful of times. J is TRBJ2-1 and V is TRBV5-5; maybe TRBD2 (5 bases). V lost 2 bases and J lost 0, with 15 bases in between. The CDR3 sequence is 17 residues long. Germline values: CDR1 SGHKS, CDR2 YYEKEE (reference sequence). For the CDR3, the DNA is TGTGCCAGCAGCTTCGGACTTATTATGAGCTCCTACAATGAGCAGTTCTTC. It translates to CASSFGLIMSSYNEQFF. The full variable domain, rest sourced from reference TRBV5-5 and TRBJ2-1, is DAGVTQSPTHLIKTRGQQVTLRCSPISGHKSVSWYQQVLGQGPQFIFQYYEKEERGRGNFPDRFSARQFPNYSSELNVNALLLGDSALYLCASSFGLIMSSYNEQFFGPGTRLTVL.

The rearrangement uses TRBV12-3 or TRBV12-4 and TRBJ2-2, with a weak D call TRBD2 (6 bases). The CDR3 has 14 amino acids. The V and J ends lost 1 base and 5 bases respectively, with 8 bases between them. The CDR3 protein is CASSLVGGTGELFF. The CDR3 DNA reads TGTGCCAGCAGTTTAGTCGGGGGTACCGGGGAGCTGTTTTTT.

This clonotype was counted a few times. The chain uses TRBV6-5 and TRBJ2-7; tentatively, D is TRBD1 or TRBD2 (5 bases each). The CDR3 runs 13 residues. The V end lost 6 bases, the J end lost 2 bases, and 11 bases lay between the germline ends. CDR1 is MNHEY and CDR2 is SVGAGI in the germline V gene. The CDR3 sequence: CASSYGAAYEQYF. CDR3 in DNA: TGTGCCAGCAGCTACGGGGCCGCCTACGAGCAGTACTTC.

This clonotype has a count of ten or more. The rearrangement joins TRBV29-1 to TRBJ2-7; D unclear. The CDR3 totals 12 residues. Trimming cost V 4 bases and J 4 bases, with 11 bases left between them. Germline assignment: CDR1 SQVTM and CDR2 ANQGSEA. The CDR3 region has the DNA TGCAGCGTTGGGGGTTCCTGGTACGAGCAGTACTTC. Encoded protein: CSVGGSWYEQYF.

The genes are TRBV6-1 and TRBJ1-2; no clear D gene. The CDR3 runs to 14 residues. Germline CDR1 and CDR2: MNHNS and SASEGT. V shed 4 bases and J shed 2 bases, with 11 bases lying between them. In nucleotides, the CDR3 is TGTGCCAGCAGTGGGGGAGGAACAAACTATGGCTACACCTTC. It specifies CASSGGGTNYGYTF.

This clonotype was found many times. The chain couples TRBV18 to TRBJ2-7; D is tentatively TRBD1 or TRBD2 (6 bases each). V lost 8 bases, J lost 0 bases, and 11 bases lay in between. Germline V gene lookup returns CDR1 KGHSH and CDR2 LQKENI. This CDR3 is 13 amino acids long. CDR3 sequence reads: CASSPGASYEQYF. CDR3 nucleotide sequence: TGTGCCAGCAGCCCGGGGGCCTCCTACGAGCAGTACTTC.

This clonotype has at least ten counts. V is TRBV12-3 or TRBV12-4 and J is TRBJ2-1; 14 bases align to TRBD2. Unmatched junction bases numbered 7, after V lost 3 bases and J lost 15 bases. There are 14 residues in the CDR3. The CDR3 DNA sequence: TGTGCCAGCAGTTTCGGGACTAGCGGGAGAGGGGGGTTCTTC. It translates to CASSFGTSGRGGFF.

This clonotype has just a few counts. J is TRBJ2-2 and V is TRBV4-1, with D perhaps matching TRBD1 (5 bases). V was shortened by 1 base and J by 2 bases, with 14 bases between the two germline ends. This CDR3 contains 17 residues. In germline, CDR1 is MGHRA, CDR2 YSYEKL. The DNA for the CDR3 is TGCGCCAGCAGCCAAGTGTCAGAAGGGGCCAACACCGGGGAGCTGTTTTTT. Amino acid sequence: CASSQVSEGANTGELFF.

The gene calls are TRBV15 and TRBJ1-1; the match to TRBD1 covers 7 bases. The length of the CDR3 is 16 residues. V lost 0 bases, J lost 2 bases, and 6 bases stayed unmatched. Germline-derived CDR1 and CDR2 are LNHNV and YYDKDF (reference sequence). The CDR3 sequence is CATSRDRYRGNTEAFF. Written as DNA, the CDR3 is TGTGCCACCAGCAGAGATCGGTACAGGGGTAACACTGAAGCTTTCTTT.

V is TRBV5-8 and J is TRBJ2-5; tentative D call: TRBD1 (6 bases). Germline V gene data show CDR1 as SGHTS and CDR2 as YDEGEE. Trimming removed 6 bases from V and 2 bases from J, with 14 bases in between. The CDR3 length is 14 residues. CDR3 DNA: TGTGCCAGCACTCTAGGGGGAGCACAAGAGACCCAGTACTTC. Residues: CASTLGGAQETQYF.

The chain has TRBV20-1 and TRBJ2-7; D gene uncertain. CDR1 and CDR2 (germline): DFQATT, SNEGSKA (reference sequence). The CDR3 is 11 residues long. V was pared by 3 bases and J by 6 bases, with 9 bases between. The chain's CDR3 is CSASEIGEQYF. CDR3 DNA sequence: TGCAGTGCTAGCGAGATTGGCGAGCAGTACTTC.

The CDR3 sequence: CASSYSKGPPDTF. The CDR3 DNA reads TGTGCCAGCAGTTACTCGAAGGGACCGCCTGACACCTTC. The gene calls are TRBV6-5 and TRBJ1-2; D possibly corresponds to TRBD1 (5 bases). The ends were cut back, 0 bases at V and 12 bases at J, with 14 bases in the middle. This CDR3 is built from 13 residues. Germline V gene sequence: CDR1 MNHEY, CDR2 SVGAGI.

This chain uses TRBV4-3 with TRBJ2-7; the D is unclear. Deletions cut 0 bases from V and 2 bases from J, with 11 bases between. This CDR3 region has 15 residues. Germline V gene data show CDR1 as LGHNA and CDR2 as YSLEER. The CDR3 loop is CASSQDYAPTYEQYF. CDR3 in DNA: TGCGCCAGCAGCCAAGATTATGCACCTACCTACGAGCAGTACTTC.

V is TRBV20-1 and J is TRBJ2-7, with unresolved D. The CDR3 is 12 amino acids. From germline, CDR1 is DFQATT and CDR2 SNEGSKA (reference sequence). The V end was cut by 3 bases, the J end by 4 bases, with 10 bases between. Here the CDR3 DNA reads TGCAGTGCTAGCGGCGACTCATACGAGCAGTACTTC. It specifies CSASGDSYEQYF.

In its sample, this clonotype was seen a few times. The rearrangement uses TRBV28 and TRBJ1-3; D gene ambiguous. Per the germline V gene, CDR1 is MDHEN and CDR2 is SYDVKM. This CDR3 has 14 residues. Trimming left V 0 bases short and J 4 bases short, with 7 bases between. Here the CDR3 reads CASSLWGSGNTIYF. CDR3 nucleotide sequence: TGTGCCAGCAGTTTATGGGGCTCCGGAAACACCATATATTTT.

This clonotype was counted ten times or more. This rearrangement joins TRBV5-1 to TRBJ2-7, with a tentative D call TRBD1 (5 bases). Germline values: CDR1 SGHRS, CDR2 YFSETQ. V was clipped by 0 bases and J by 2 bases, with 12 bases between them. The CDR3 has 15 amino acids. The CDR3 sequence is CASSLEAGPTYEQYF. CDR3 nucleotide sequence: TGCGCCAGCAGCTTGGAAGCAGGGCCCACCTACGAGCAGTACTTC.

The sample holds a few counts of this clonotype. This chain links TRBV3-1 with TRBJ1-2; a weak D match, TRBD1 (5 bases). V was shortened by 1 base and J by 7 bases, with 10 bases between the two germline ends. This CDR3 has 13 amino acids. CDR1 and CDR2 from the germline V gene are LGHDT and YNNKEL (reference sequence). CDR3 DNA: TGTGCCAGCAGCCAAGTCTCGAGGGGTGGCTACACCTTC. It is translated as CASSQVSRGGYTF.

The sample holds a few counts of this clonotype. The V gene is TRBV5-1, the J gene TRBJ2-3; D unclear. The CDR3 sequence is 15 residues long. The V gene lost 0 bases and the J gene lost 5 bases, with 13 bases spanning the gap. The V gene's germline CDR1 is SGHRS and CDR2 YFSETQ. The CDR3 DNA reads TGCGCCAGCAGCTTGGGTATCGTGTGGGGAGATACGCAGTATTTT. Amino acids: CASSLGIVWGDTQYF.

CDR3 protein: CASSPVRGTSLNIQYF. The CDR3 nucleotides read TGTGCCAGCTCACCGGTGCGAGGGACAAGTTTAAACATTCAGTACTTC. The chain combines TRBV18 with TRBJ2-4; D may be TRBD1 (6 bases). Germline CDR1 KGHSH, CDR2 LQKENI. The CDR3 is made up of 16 amino acids. V was pared by 3 bases and J by 6 bases, with 18 bases between.

Ten or more counts support this clonotype. CDR3 amino acids: CASSQGPYEQYF. The CDR3 DNA follows: TGTGCCAGCAGCCAGGGGCCCTACGAGCAGTACTTC. V and J are TRBV3-1 and TRBJ2-7; TRBD1 might be the D (5 bases). Germline CDR1 and CDR2: LGHDT and YNNKEL (reference sequence). V lost 3 bases to trimming and J lost 2 bases, with 5 bases between them. The CDR3 contains 12 residues.

The V and J genes are TRBV4-2 and TRBJ2-5; perhaps TRBD2 as D (6 bases). V lost 2 bases to trimming and J lost 8 bases, with 18 bases between them. Germline-derived CDR1 and CDR2 are LGHNA and YNFKEQ. The CDR3 consists of 15 residues. CDR3 DNA sequence: TGTGCCAGCAGCCAACTGGAGGGTACGGGTGGCACCCAGTACTTC. This encodes CASSQLEGTGGTQYF.

This clonotype appeared a few times. The CDR3 protein is CASSLALGGRARPYYEQYF. The CDR3 DNA reads TGCGCCAGCAGCTTGGCCCTCGGCGGGAGGGCCCGTCCATACTACGAGCAGTACTTC. V is TRBV5-1 and J is TRBJ2-7; 9 nucleotides agree with TRBD2. Germline CDR1 SGHRS, CDR2 YFSETQ. The CDR3 runs 19 residues. V lost 0 bases and J lost 3; bases outside the gene matches: 16.

The genes are TRBV18 and TRBJ2-1, with TRBD1 identical over 8 bases. CDR3 length: 17 residues. With 3 bases clipped from V and 0 bases from J, the junction kept 7 bases outside the gene matches. Germline-derived CDR1 and CDR2 are KGHSH and LQKENI. Here the CDR3 DNA reads TGTGCCAGCTCACCGCCCGGGACAGGCGCCTCCTACAATGAGCAGTTCTTC. Translation: CASSPPGTGASYNEQFF.

The chain is built from TRBV5-1 and TRBJ2-1; 15 bases align to TRBD2. CDR1 is SGHRS and CDR2 is YFSETQ in the germline V gene. The CDR3 spans 19 residues. V trimming: 2 bases; J trimming: 0 bases; junction bases outside the gene matches: 6. CDR3 residues: CASSFPGLAGGNSYNEQFF. CDR3 nucleotides: TGCGCCAGCAGCTTTCCGGGACTAGCGGGAGGTAACTCCTACAATGAGCAGTTCTTC.

About this clonotype: The junction does not match germline at one end; this may be a read error. The rearrangement uses TRBV4-3 and TRBJ2-2, with 9 bases that match TRBD1. This CDR3 region has 15 residues. The V gene's germline CDR1 is LGHNA and CDR2 YSLEER. CDR3 nucleotides: TGCGCCAGCAGCTACCGGGACAGGGACACCGGGGAGCTGCTTTTT. Its protein product is CASSYRDRDTGELLF.

This clonotype was seen just once. V and J are TRBV11-2 and TRBJ1-1; TRBD1 agrees at 12 bases. V dropped 6 bases and J dropped 2; count of bases not matched to a gene: 13. Germline V gene data show CDR1 as SGHAT and CDR2 as FQNNGV. This CDR3 spans 18 amino acids. Here the CDR3 reads CASRTPSGTGGGNTEAFF. For the CDR3, the DNA is TGTGCCAGCAGAACACCATCCGGGACAGGGGGCGGCAACACTGAAGCTTTCTTT.

This clonotype was seen a handful of times. The rearrangement uses TRBV5-1 and TRBJ2-1, with 9 bases matching TRBD2. V lost 9 bases, J lost 1 base, and 8 bases stayed unmatched. The germline gives CDR1 SGHRS, CDR2 YFSETQ. This CDR3 is 15 amino acids long. The CDR3 bases are TGCGCCACGAACCCGGGACTAGCTTCCTACAATGAGCAGTTCTTC. Encoded protein: CATNPGLASYNEQFF.

In its sample, this clonotype was seen a few times. The chain links TRBV5-6 to TRBJ2-1; no clear D. The length of the CDR3 is 12 residues. From germline, CDR1 is SGHDT and CDR2 YYEEEE. V gave up 3 bases and J gave up 7 bases, with 8 bases separating them. The CDR3 loop reads CASSSLLNEQFF. In DNA form, the CDR3 reads TGTGCCAGCAGCTCTCTACTTAATGAGCAGTTCTTC.

This clonotype has more than one count but fewer than ten. The rearrangement uses TRBV6-5 and TRBJ2-1; maybe TRBD2 (7 bases). CDR1 is MNHEY and CDR2 is SVGAGI in the germline V gene. CDR3 length equals 15 residues. V lost 0 bases, J lost 8 bases, and 14 bases lay in between. CDR3 nucleotide sequence: TGTGCCAGCAGTTACTCTGGGGGGGCGGCGGATGAGCAGTTCTTC. As protein: CASSYSGGAADEQFF.

This clonotype was seen a handful of times. The chain is built from TRBV20-1 and TRBJ1-2; possible D gene TRBD1, 6 bases. This CDR3 region has 14 residues. V dropped 1 base and J dropped 4 bases, with 13 bases sitting between them. The V gene's germline CDR1 is DFQATT and CDR2 SNEGSKA (reference sequence). The CDR3: CSARGWQGSYGYTF. The DNA of the CDR3 is TGCAGTGCTAGAGGATGGCAGGGGAGCTATGGCTACACCTTC.